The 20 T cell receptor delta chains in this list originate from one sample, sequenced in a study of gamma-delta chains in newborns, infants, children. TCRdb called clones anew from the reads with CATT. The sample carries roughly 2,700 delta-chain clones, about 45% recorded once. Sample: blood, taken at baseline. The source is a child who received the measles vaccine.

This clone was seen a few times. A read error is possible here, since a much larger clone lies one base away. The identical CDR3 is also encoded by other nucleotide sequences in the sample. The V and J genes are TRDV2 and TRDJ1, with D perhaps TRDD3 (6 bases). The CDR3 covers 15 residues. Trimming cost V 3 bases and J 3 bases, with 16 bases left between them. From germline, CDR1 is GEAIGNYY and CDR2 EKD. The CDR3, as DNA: TGTGCCTGTGACGTACTGGGAGATAAGCCCGATAAACTCATCTTT. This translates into CACDVLGDKPDKLIF.

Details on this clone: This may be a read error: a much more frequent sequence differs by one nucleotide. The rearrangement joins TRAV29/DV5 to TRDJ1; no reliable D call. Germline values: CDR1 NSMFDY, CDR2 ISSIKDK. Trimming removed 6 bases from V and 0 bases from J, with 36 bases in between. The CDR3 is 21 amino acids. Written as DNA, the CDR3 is TGTGCAGTAAGGCCTAAAAAAGCGGGTTCCAGGGGTACTAGGAACACCGATAAACTCATCTTT. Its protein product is CAVRPKKAGSRGTRNTDKLIF.

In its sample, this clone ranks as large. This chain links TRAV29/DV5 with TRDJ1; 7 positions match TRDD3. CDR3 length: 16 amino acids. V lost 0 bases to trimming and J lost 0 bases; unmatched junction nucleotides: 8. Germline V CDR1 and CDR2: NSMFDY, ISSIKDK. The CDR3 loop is CAASAIGWGYTDKLIF. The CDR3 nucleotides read TGTGCAGCAAGCGCGATTGGCTGGGGGTACACCGATAAACTCATCTTT.

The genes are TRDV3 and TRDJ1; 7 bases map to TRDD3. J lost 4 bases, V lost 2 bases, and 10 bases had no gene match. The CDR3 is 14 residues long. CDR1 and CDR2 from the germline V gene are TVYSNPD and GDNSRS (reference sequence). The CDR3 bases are TGTGCCTTTCGGGACTGGGGACCCCGCGATAAACTCATCTTT. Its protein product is CAFRDWGPRDKLIF.

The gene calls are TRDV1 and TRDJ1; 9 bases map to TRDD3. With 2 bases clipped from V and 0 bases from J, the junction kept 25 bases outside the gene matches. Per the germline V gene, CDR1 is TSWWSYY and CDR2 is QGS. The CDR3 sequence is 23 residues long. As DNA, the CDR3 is TGTGCTCTTGGGGAATCCCCCCTTACTGTCTGGGGGATCCTTTTGGTGTACACCGATAAACTCATCTTT. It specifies CALGESPLTVWGILLVYTDKLIF.

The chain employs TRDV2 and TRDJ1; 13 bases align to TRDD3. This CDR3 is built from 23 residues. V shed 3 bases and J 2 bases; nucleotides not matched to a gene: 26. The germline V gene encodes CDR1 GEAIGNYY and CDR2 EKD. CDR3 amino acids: CACDSISYPLFHWGIRGTDKLIF. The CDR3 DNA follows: TGTGCCTGTGACTCTATTTCCTACCCGCTTTTCCACTGGGGGATACGGGGGACCGATAAACTCATCTTT.

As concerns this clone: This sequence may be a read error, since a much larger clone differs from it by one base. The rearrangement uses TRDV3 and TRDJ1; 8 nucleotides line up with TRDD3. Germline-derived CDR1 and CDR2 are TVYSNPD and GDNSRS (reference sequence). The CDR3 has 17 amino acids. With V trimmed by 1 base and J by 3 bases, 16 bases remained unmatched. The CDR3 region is CAFKTGRWGTRADKLIF. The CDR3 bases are TGTGCCTTTAAAACCGGCCGCTGGGGGACACGCGCCGATAAACTCATCTTT. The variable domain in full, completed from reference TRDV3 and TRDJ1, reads CDKVTQSSPDQTVASGSEVVLLCTYDTVYSNPDLFWYRIRPDYSFQFVFYGDNSRSEGADFTQGRFSVKHILTQKAFHLVISPVRTEDSATYYCAFKTGRWGTRADKLIFGKGTRVTVEP.

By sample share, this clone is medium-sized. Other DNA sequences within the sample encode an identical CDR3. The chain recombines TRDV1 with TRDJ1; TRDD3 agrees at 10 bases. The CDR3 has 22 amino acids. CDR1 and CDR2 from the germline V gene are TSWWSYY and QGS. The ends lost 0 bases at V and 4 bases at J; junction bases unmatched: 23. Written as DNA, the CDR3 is TGTGCTCTTGGGGAACTCGGGCCCAAGCGACGCTACCTGGGGGATAGGATCGATAAACTCATCTTT. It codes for CALGELGPKRRYLGDRIDKLIF.

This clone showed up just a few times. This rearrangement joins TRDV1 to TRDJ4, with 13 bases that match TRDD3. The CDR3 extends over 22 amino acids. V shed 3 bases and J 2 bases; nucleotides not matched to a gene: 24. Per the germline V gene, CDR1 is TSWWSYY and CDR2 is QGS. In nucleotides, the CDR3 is TGTGCTCTTGGGGATTTTCCCAGAATCTTACTGGGGGATACGCGTAAGGTTAGACCCCTGATCTTT. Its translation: CALGDFPRILLGDTRKVRPLIF.

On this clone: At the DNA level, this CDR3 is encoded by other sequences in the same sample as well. CDR3 DNA: TGTGCCCCGGCCTTCTCCTGTACTGGGGGCCATCCTAAGGTCTCCTGGGACACCCGACAGATGTTTTTC. This codes for CAPAFSCTGGHPKVSWDTRQMFF. The chain links TRDV3 to TRDJ3; TRDD3 matches 8 bases. In germline, CDR1 is TVYSNPD, CDR2 GDNSRS (reference sequence). V trimming: 5 bases; J trimming: 0 bases; junction bases outside the gene matches: 27. This CDR3 comprises 23 residues.

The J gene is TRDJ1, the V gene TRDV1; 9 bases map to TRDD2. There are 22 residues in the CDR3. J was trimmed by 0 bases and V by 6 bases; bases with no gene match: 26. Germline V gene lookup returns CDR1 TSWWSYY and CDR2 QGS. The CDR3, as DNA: TGTGCTCTTGGATTAGATACCTTCCTACACCTTCCAACGACCCTTTACACCGATAAACTCATCTTT. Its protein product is CALGLDTFLHLPTTLYTDKLIF.

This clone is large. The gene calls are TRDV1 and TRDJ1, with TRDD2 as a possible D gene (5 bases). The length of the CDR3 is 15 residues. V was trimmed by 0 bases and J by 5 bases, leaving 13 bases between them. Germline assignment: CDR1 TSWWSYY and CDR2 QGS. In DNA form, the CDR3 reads TGTGCTCTTGGGGAACTCCCTACAGAGGAGGATAAACTCATCTTT. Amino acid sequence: CALGELPTEEDKLIF.

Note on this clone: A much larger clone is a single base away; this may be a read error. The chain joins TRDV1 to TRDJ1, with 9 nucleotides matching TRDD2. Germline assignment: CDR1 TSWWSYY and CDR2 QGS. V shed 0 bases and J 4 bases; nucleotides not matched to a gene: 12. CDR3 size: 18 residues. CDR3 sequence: CALGELTFLLHWDDKLIF. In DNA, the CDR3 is TGTGCTCTTGGGGAACTTACCTTCCTACTTCACTGGGACGATAAACTCATCTTT.

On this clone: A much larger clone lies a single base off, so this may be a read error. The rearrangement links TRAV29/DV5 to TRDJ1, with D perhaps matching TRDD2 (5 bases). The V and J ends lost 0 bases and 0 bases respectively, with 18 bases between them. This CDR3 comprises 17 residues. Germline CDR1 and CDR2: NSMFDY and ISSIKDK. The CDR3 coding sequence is TGTGCAGCAAGCGGGGTCCCTTTCCCTACGTACACCGATAAACTCATCTTT. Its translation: CAASGVPFPTYTDKLIF. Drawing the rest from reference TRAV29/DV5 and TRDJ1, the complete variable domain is DQQVKQNSPSLSVQEGRISILNCDYTNSMFDYFLWYKKYPAEGPTFLISISSIKDKNEDGRFTVFLNKSAKHLSLHIVPSQPGDSAVYFCAASGVPFPTYTDKLIFGKGTRVTVEP.

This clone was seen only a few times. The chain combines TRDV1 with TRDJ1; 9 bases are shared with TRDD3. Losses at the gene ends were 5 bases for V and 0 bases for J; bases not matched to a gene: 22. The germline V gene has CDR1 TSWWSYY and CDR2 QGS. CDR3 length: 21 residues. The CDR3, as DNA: TGTGCTCTTGGGTCGCTTTCCCCCGGCCAGACTGGGGGACCGTACACCGATAAACTCATCTTT. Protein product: CALGSLSPGQTGGPYTDKLIF.

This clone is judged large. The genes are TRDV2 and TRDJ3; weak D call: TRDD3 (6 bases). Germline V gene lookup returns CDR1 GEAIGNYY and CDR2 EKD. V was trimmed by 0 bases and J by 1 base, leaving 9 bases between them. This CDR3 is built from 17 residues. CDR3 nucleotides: TGTGCCTGTGACACCTGGGGGGCTTCCTGGGACACCCGACAGATGTTTTTC. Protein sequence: CACDTWGASWDTRQMFF.

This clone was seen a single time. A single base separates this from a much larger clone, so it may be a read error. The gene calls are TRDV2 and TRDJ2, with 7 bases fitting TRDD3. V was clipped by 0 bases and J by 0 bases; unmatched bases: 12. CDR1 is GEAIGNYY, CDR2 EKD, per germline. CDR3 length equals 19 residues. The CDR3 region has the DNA TGTGCCTGTGACACCCTGGGGGCCTTAAAAGGGTCTTTGACAGCACAACTCTTCTTT. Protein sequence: CACDTLGALKGSLTAQLFF.

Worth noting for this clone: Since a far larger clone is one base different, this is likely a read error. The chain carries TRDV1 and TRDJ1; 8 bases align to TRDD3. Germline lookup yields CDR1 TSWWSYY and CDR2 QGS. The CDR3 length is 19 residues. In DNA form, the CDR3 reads TGTGCTCTTGGAAACCCTCTTCGGGGATACCTTATGTACACCGATAAACGCATCTTT. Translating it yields CALGNPLRGYLMYTDKRIF.

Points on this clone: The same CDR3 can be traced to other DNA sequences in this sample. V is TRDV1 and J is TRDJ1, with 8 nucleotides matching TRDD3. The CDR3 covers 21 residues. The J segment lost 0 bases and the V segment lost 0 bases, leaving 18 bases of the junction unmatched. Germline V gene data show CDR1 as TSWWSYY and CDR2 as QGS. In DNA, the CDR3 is TGTGCTCTTGGGGAACTAAGTCCCAACGCCTGGGGGAAAACATACACCGATAAACTCATCTTT. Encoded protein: CALGELSPNAWGKTYTDKLIF.

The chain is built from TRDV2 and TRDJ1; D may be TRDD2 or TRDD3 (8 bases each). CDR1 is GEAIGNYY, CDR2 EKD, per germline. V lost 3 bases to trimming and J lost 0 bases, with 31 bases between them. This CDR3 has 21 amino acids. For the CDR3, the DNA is TGTGCCTGTGACCCACTAACTTCCTACAAGACTCGACTGGGGGACACCGATAAACTCATCTTT. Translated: CACDPLTSYKTRLGDTDKLIF.